This T cell receptor (beta chain) was recovered during a study of response to subunit inactivated influenza vaccine. V lost 5 bases and J 5 bases, leaving 18 bases between the germline ends. Germline V gene data show CDR1 as SQVTM and CDR2 as ANQGSEA. CDR3 length equals 14 residues. Each CDR3 protein is one row after TCRdb ran MiXCR on the RT-PCR reads. The table lists about half a million distinct CDR3 sequences, roughly 8.2% of them singletons. Study-level results: Few additional T cells are recruited per seasonal influenza vaccination, authors suggested.

This clonotype was observed at least ten times. What it binds is unknown. The rearrangement uses TRBV29-1 and TRBJ2-5, with a tentative D call TRBD1 (6 bases). Specimen: PBMCs from blood, collected around 25 months after vaccination. This clonotype was obtained from a man aged 45 to 75 who received an inactivated influenza vaccine. The CDR3 DNA sequence: TGCAGCGTTCACTCCCTGGACAGATGGGAGACCCAGTACTTC. Protein sequence: CSVHSLDRWETQYF.